The 4 T cell receptor beta chains below were found in one sample sequenced in a study of cytomegalovirus exposure and HLA in healthy donors. This PCR relied on a set of 60 Vbeta primers and 13 Jbeta primers. Produced via immunoSEQ multiplex PCR; TCRdb's table is partial and in-frame only. This table holds 100,000 to 120,000 clones, around 72% found once. Sequencing was done on a sample of PBMCs. These TCRs come from a male donor in good health and CMV-seronegative.

As regards this clone: Compared with germline, one end of the junction differs, possibly owing to a read error. The V call is TRBV7-9, the J call TRBJ2-2, with D unclear. Germline V CDR1 and CDR2: SEHNR, FQNEAQ (reference sequence). The CDR3 consists of 14 residues. The CDR3 reads CSSSLFRAAGELFF. The CDR3, as DNA: TGTTCCAGCAGCTTATTTAGAGCCGCCGGGGAGCTGTTTTTT.

In the case of this clone: One junction end disagrees with the germline gene, perhaps due to a read error. This sequence joins TRBV7-9 and TRBJ1-1, with 7 bases lining up with TRBD1. Germline V gene data show CDR1 as SEHNR and CDR2 as FQNEAQ (reference sequence). CDR3 length equals 13 residues. CDR3 protein: CSSSLDRVTEAFF. The CDR3 nucleotides are TGTTCCAGCAGCTTAGACAGGGTCACTGAAGCTTTCTTT.

V usage is TRBV6-6 and J usage is TRBJ2-1; no firm D call. CDR1 MNHNY and CDR2 SVGAGI come from the germline V gene (reference sequence). V was pared by 0 bases and J by 10 bases, with 10 bases between. The CDR3 contains 13 residues. The CDR3 nucleotides are TGTGCCAGCAGTTACTCTATCTATGCGGAGCAGTTCTTC. Residues: CASSYSIYAEQFF.

In DNA form, the CDR3 reads TGTGCCAGCAGCTGGGGACAGGGGACAGGGGCCAACGTCCTGACTTTC. It codes for CASSWGQGTGANVLTF. The rearrangement links TRBV2 to TRBJ2-6; 10 bases are shared with TRBD1. Germline V CDR1 and CDR2: SNHLY, FYNNEI. There are 16 residues in the CDR3. V gave up 6 bases and J gave up 4 bases; unmatched junction bases: 6.